Listed below are T cell receptor beta chains from one sample, sequenced in a study of cytomegalovirus exposure and HLA in healthy donors. Here immunoSEQ multiplex PCR was the method, and the copy in TCRdb shows in-frame clones only, minus some. The sample has about 56,000 clones, roughly 93% seen once; the top ten hold around 1.7%. The sample comprised PBMCs. The receptors derive from a woman aged 18-29 years in good health and CMV-seropositive. The CDR3 runs from the conserved cysteine through the conserved F or W. The order of the fields is V gene, J gene, D gene, clone size, CDR3 DNA, CDR3 protein. The D gene is left open where the match is weak. Only part of the rows carry a size: once, few, many, or a class if the clone is expanded.

TRBV6-1	TRBJ1-2	TRBD1	NA	TGTGCCAGCAGTGAAGACCGACAGGGCTGGGCTAACTATGGCTACACCTTC	CASSEDRQGWANYGYTF
TRBV10-3	TRBJ2-3	NA	NA	TGTGCCATCAGTCCCGCGGGGTTCACAGATACGCAGTATTTT	CAISPAGFTDTQYF
TRBV6-5	TRBJ2-5	NA	once	TGTGCCAGCAGTATCGGCGGGGAAGAGACCCAGTACTTC	CASSIGGEETQYF
TRBV21-1	TRBJ2-1	NA	NA	TGTGCCAGCAGAAACACAGGGCTAAAACCCTCCTACAATGAGCAGTTCTTC	CASRNTGLKPSYNEQFF
TRBV9	TRBJ2-2	NA	NA	TGTGCCAGCAGCCCCCCCGAGGATACGAACACCGGGGAGCTGTTTTTT	CASSPPEDTNTGELFF
TRBV10-1	TRBJ2-1	TRBD1	NA	TGCGCCAATAGACAGGGAACACGGCAGTTCTTC	CANRQGTRQFF
TRBV11-2	TRBJ2-2	NA	NA	TGTGCCAGCAGCTTAGACAGGGCAACCGGGGAGCTGTTTTTT	CASSLDRATGELFF
TRBV5-1	TRBJ2-7	NA	NA	TGCGCCAGCAGCCTGGCCGTAACTAGGTACGAGCAGTACTTC	CASSLAVTRYEQYF
TRBV6-1	TRBJ1-1	TRBD1	NA	TGTGCCAGCAGTGAAAAAGGGGACAGTCCCACTGAAGCTTTCTTT	CASSEKGDSPTEAFF
TRBV6-5	TRBJ2-4	TRBD2	NA	TGTGCCAGCAGTTCGGCGGGGGGAAACATTCAGTACTTC	CASSSAGGNIQYF
TRBV19	TRBJ2-5	NA	NA	TGTGCCAGTAGTTCGGAGAGTAACCATTACTTC	CASSSESNHYF
TRBV6-5	TRBJ1-5	TRBD1	NA	TGTGCCAGCAGAGGGACAGGGGCAATTAATCAGCCCCAGCATTTT	CASRGTGAINQPQHF
TRBV11-2	TRBJ1-2	NA	NA	TGTGCCAGCAGTAAAGGGGGCTATGGCTACACCTTC	CASSKGGYGYTF
TRBV5-6	TRBJ1-3	NA	NA	TGTGCCAGCAGCTTGGTGGCGGGGGCTGGAAACACCATATATTTT	CASSLVAGAGNTIYF
TRBV4-1	TRBJ1-1	TRBD1	NA	TGCGCCAGCAGCCAACAACAGGGGATGAACACTGAAGCTTTCTTT	CASSQQQGMNTEAFF
TRBV5-1	TRBJ2-2	NA	NA	TGCGCCAGCGGCACCAACACCGGGGAGCTGTTTTTT	CASGTNTGELFF
TRBV2	TRBJ2-7	NA	NA	TGTGCCAGCAGTGATCGGCGGGAGCAGTACTTC	CASSDRREQYF
TRBV19	TRBJ1-6	TRBD1	once	TGTGCCAGTAGTATTTTGGCAGGGGGCGATTCACCCCTCCACTTT	CASSILAGGDSPLHF
TRBV11-2	TRBJ1-2	NA	NA	TGTGCCAGCAGAAGTGCCGGGAGACCATATGGCTACACCTTC	CASRSAGRPYGYTF
TRBV7-9	TRBJ1-1	NA	NA	TGTGCCAGCAGCTTATTCCGGGGAGTGGGCACTGAAGCTTTCTTT	CASSLFRGVGTEAFF
TRBV27	TRBJ2-7	NA	once	TGTGCCAGCAGTGGGAGAATGGGGTCCTACGAGCAGTACTTC	CASSGRMGSYEQYF
TRBV6-1	TRBJ2-7	TRBD1	few	TGTGCCAGCAGTGAAGGGGACAGCTCCTACGAGCAGTACTTC	CASSEGDSSYEQYF
TRBV2	TRBJ2-2	TRBD1	NA	TGTGCCACCCAGGGACAGGCCCCCACCGGGGAGCTGTTTTTT	CATQGQAPTGELFF
TRBV5-1	TRBJ1-6	NA	NA	TGCGCCAGCAGCTTGGCGGGGAATTCACCCCTCCACTTT	CASSLAGNSPLHF
TRBV28	TRBJ1-2	NA	NA	TGTGCCAGCAGCGAGACTCGGAACTATGGCTACACCTTC	CASSETRNYGYTF
TRBV7-3	TRBJ1-2	TRBD1	NA	TGTGCCAGCAGCACCAGGAGTCGGGACAGGGGAACTTCCAACTATGGCTACACCTTC	CASSTRSRDRGTSNYGYTF
TRBV18	TRBJ2-2	TRBD1	NA	TGTGCCAGCTCACCACGGACAGGGGAGAGCGGGGAGCTGTTTTTT	CASSPRTGESGELFF
TRBV7-6	TRBJ1-1	NA	once	TGTGCCAGCAGCTTAGCCCTTGAGGGCGGGGACCCTGAAGCTTTCTTT	CASSLALEGGDPEAFF
TRBV6-6	TRBJ1-2	NA	NA	TGTGCCAGCAGATTTCATCGGGTGGCCTATGGCTACACCTTC	CASRFHRVAYGYTF
TRBV9	TRBJ2-7	NA	NA	TGTGCCAGCAGCGTAGGGCCGTTCGACTACGAGCAGTACTTC	CASSVGPFDYEQYF
TRBV19	TRBJ2-3	NA	few	TGTGCCAGTAGTATAACCAGGCTCACAGATACGCAGTATTTT	CASSITRLTDTQYF
TRBV29-1	TRBJ1-2	NA	NA	TGCAGCGTTGAAGATCAGGACAGCGATGGCTACACCTTC	CSVEDQDSDGYTF
TRBV5-7	TRBJ2-2	TRBD2	once	TGTGCCAGCTGCCGGGACTACAAGGGCGGGGAGCTGTTTTTT	CASCRDYKGGELFF